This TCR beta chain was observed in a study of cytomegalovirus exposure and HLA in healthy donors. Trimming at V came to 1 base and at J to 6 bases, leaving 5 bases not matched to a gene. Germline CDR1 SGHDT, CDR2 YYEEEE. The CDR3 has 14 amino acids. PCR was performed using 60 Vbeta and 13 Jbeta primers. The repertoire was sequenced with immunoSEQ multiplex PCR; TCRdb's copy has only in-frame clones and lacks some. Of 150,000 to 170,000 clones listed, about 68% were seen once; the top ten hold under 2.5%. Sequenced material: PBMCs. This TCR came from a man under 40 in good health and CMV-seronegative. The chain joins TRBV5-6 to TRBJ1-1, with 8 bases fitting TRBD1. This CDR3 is CASSLSGQDSEAFF. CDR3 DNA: TGTGCCAGCAGCTTGTCGGGACAGGACTCTGAAGCTTTCTTT.